What follows are 30 T cell receptor beta chains derived from one specimen sequenced in a study of patients and donors after allogeneic stem cell transplantation. A single record per CDR3 protein comes from TCRdb applying MiXCR to the RT-PCR reads. The sample includes approximately 170,000 distinct CDR3 sequences, about a quarter of them seen just once. Sequencing input: blood, either unsorted or a sorted T cell fraction (not recorded which). All receptors derive from a human donor who was either an allogeneic HSCT recipient or a stem cell or donor lymphocyte infusion donor (not recorded which). It is not recorded whose cells these are; they may come from a transplant donor.

This chain joins TRBV24-1 and TRBJ2-1, with 8 bases matching TRBD2. This CDR3 has 15 amino acids. V was pared by 6 bases and J by 3 bases, with 6 bases of the junction left unmatched. Germline V lookup: CDR1 KGHDR, CDR2 SFDVKD. CDR3 protein: CATSSTTSGYNEQFF. Written as DNA, the CDR3 is TGTGCCACCAGTAGTACTACTAGCGGCTACAATGAGCAGTTCTTC.

The V call is TRBV21-1, the J call TRBJ2-7. TRBV21-1 is termed a pseudogene. This CDR3 has 16 residues. CDR3 in amino acids: CASSKARTLLSYEQYF. The CDR3 nucleotides are TGTGCCAGCAGCAAAGCGCGCACCCTACTCTCCTACGAGCAGTACTTC.

This clonotype occurred a few times. The chain couples TRBV15 to TRBJ2-3, with a possible D match to TRBD2 (5 bases). The CDR3 consists of 14 residues. In germline, CDR1 is LNHNV, CDR2 YYDKDF (reference sequence). Trimming took off 4 bases at V and 2 bases at J, with 10 bases between the two ends. The CDR3 DNA reads as TGTGCCACCAGCAACCCGGGGATCACAGATACGCAGTATTTT. Translated, it gives CATSNPGITDTQYF.

The chain is built from TRBV12-3 or TRBV12-4 and TRBJ1-5, with D unclear. The CDR3 is 14 amino acids. V lost 3 bases and J lost 3, with 9 bases in between. The CDR3, as DNA: TGTGCCAGCAGTTTTTTAGGAGTCAATCAGCCCCAGCATTTT. Its translation: CASSFLGVNQPQHF.

This chain uses TRBV12-3 or TRBV12-4 with TRBJ1-5; the D is unclear. The V and J ends lost 1 base and 4 bases respectively, with 8 bases between them. This CDR3 has 14 residues. CDR3 nucleotides: TGTGCCAGCAGTTTAGAGGGTGCAAATCAGCCCCAGCATTTT. It encodes CASSLEGANQPQHF.

This sequence joins TRBV11-3 and TRBJ2-2; D unclear. V shed 5 bases and J shed 3 bases, with 13 bases lying between them. From germline, CDR1 is SGHNT and CDR2 YENEEA. The CDR3 loop spans 15 amino acids. For the CDR3, the DNA is TGTGCCAGCAGCCAACAAGACCCTTACACCGGGGAGCTGTTTTTT. It yields the protein CASSQQDPYTGELFF.

This chain joins TRBV10-3 and TRBJ1-6; D gene unclear. The CDR3 runs to 13 residues. V was trimmed by 10 bases and J by 7 bases, leaving 14 bases between them. Germline lookup yields CDR1 ENHRY and CDR2 SYGVKD. In nucleotides, the CDR3 is TGTGCCACTTCCGAGAGCTACAATTCACCCCTCCACTTT. Its protein product is CATSESYNSPLHF.

The chain recombines TRBV7-9 with TRBJ2-3; TRBD1 matches at 9 bases. The length of the CDR3 is 16 residues. V trimming: 5 bases; J trimming: 3 bases; junction bases outside the gene matches: 9. Germline V gives CDR1 SEHNR, CDR2 FQNEAQ (reference sequence). CDR3 sequence: CASSPPGTGSTDTQYF. The DNA of the CDR3 is TGTGCCAGCAGCCCTCCCGGGACAGGGTCTACAGATACGCAGTATTTT.

V gene TRBV29-1 combines with J gene TRBJ2-2; no firm D call. The CDR3 is 12 amino acids. Trimming cost V 0 bases and J 6 bases, with 5 bases left between them. Germline V gene data show CDR1 as SQVTM and CDR2 as ANQGSEA. The CDR3 loop is CSVEEWAGELFF. CDR3 DNA: TGCAGCGTTGAAGAGTGGGCCGGGGAGCTGTTTTTT.

This clonotype has a handful of counts. The CDR3 nucleotides are TGTGCCAGCAGCTTTTGGGGATCCGATGTCGCAGATACGCAGTATTTT. This codes for CASSFWGSDVADTQYF. The chain couples TRBV7-9 to TRBJ2-3; the D is unclear. V was pared by 3 bases and J by 4 bases, with 17 bases between. Germline V gene data show CDR1 as SEHNR and CDR2 as FQNEAQ (reference sequence). CDR3 length: 16 residues.

The chain joins TRBV6-2 or TRBV6-3 to TRBJ2-7, with D possibly matching TRBD1 (6 bases). CDR1 and CDR2 (germline): MNHEY, SVGEGT. V shed 5 bases and J shed 4 bases, with 15 bases lying between them. This CDR3 contains 14 residues. The CDR3 sequence is CASSPVGAQYEQYF. DNA of the CDR3: TGTGCCAGCAGTCCCGTGGGGGCGCAATACGAGCAGTACTTC.

The chain employs TRBV3-1 and TRBJ2-3; no reliable D call. The CDR3 sequence is 13 residues long. Germline V gives CDR1 LGHDT, CDR2 YNNKEL (reference sequence). The germline V and J ends were trimmed by 4 bases and 4 bases, with 9 bases remaining between them. The CDR3 loop is CASSRLGSDTQYF. The CDR3 nucleotides are TGTGCCAGCAGCCGCTTAGGGTCAGATACGCAGTATTTT.

J is TRBJ2-1 and V is TRBV9; the D call may be TRBD1 or TRBD2 (6 bases each). Trimming left V 3 bases short and J 0 bases short, with 13 bases between. The CDR3 has 16 residues. Germline lookup yields CDR1 SGDLS and CDR2 YYNGEE. The CDR3 is CASSDLGGGSYNEQFF. For the CDR3, the DNA is TGTGCCAGCAGCGACCTGGGGGGCGGCTCCTACAATGAGCAGTTCTTC.

The rearrangement links TRBV14 to TRBJ2-1, with D unclear. There are 13 residues in the CDR3. Germline lookup yields CDR1 SGHDN and CDR2 FVKESK. The V end was cut by 0 bases, the J end by 10 bases, with 10 bases between. CDR3 DNA sequence: TGTGCCAGCAGCCAAGAAATTTGGACGGAGCAGTTCTTC. This encodes CASSQEIWTEQFF.

This chain connects TRBV18 to TRBJ1-2; D unclear. Germline CDR1 reads KGHSH; CDR2 reads LQKENI. Between the trimmed V and J ends, which lost 8 bases and 3 bases, there was a span of 7 bases. This CDR3 has 11 amino acids. The CDR3 DNA follows: TGTGCCAGCGCCGAAGACTATGGCTACACCTTC. Its protein is CASAEDYGYTF.

The V and J genes are TRBV12-3 or TRBV12-4 and TRBJ2-2, with D unclear. The V end was cut by 6 bases, the J end by 9 bases, with 26 bases between. The CDR3 consists of 17 residues. The CDR3 region has the DNA TGTGCCAGCAGACCTGGTCGGGCAGGTGCTTCATCCAGGGAGCTGTTTTTT. Its protein is CASRPGRAGASSRELFF.

The sample holds a few counts of this clonotype. The CDR3 DNA is TGTGCCAGCAGGCCATTCAAAACCGGGGAGCTGTTTTTT. Amino acid sequence: CASRPFKTGELFF. The V gene is TRBV6-2 or TRBV6-3, the J gene TRBJ2-2; D ambiguous. The V end was cut by 6 bases, the J end by 5 bases, with 10 bases between. The CDR3 runs 13 residues. Germline CDR1 and CDR2: MNHEY and SVGEGT.

This clonotype came up a few times. The rearrangement uses TRBV29-1 and TRBJ1-2; D is undetermined. V lost 2 bases and J 4 bases, leaving 8 bases between the germline ends. CDR1 is SQVTM, CDR2 ANQGSEA, per germline. The CDR3 sequence is 12 residues long. The CDR3 loop is CSVEKGPYGYTF. The CDR3 DNA reads TGCAGCGTTGAAAAGGGCCCCTATGGCTACACCTTC.

The chain combines TRBV5-1 with TRBJ2-2; 10 nucleotides match TRBD2. Trimming removed 1 base from V and 8 bases from J; junction bases left unmatched: 14. The CDR3 is 18 amino acids. CDR1 and CDR2 from the germline V gene are SGHRS and YFSETQ. Written as DNA, the CDR3 is TGCGCCAGCAGCTTGACGCTCCTAGCGGGAGAGCCCCAGGGGGAGCTGTTTTTT. Translating gives CASSLTLLAGEPQGELFF. The full variable domain, rest sourced from reference TRBV5-1 and TRBJ2-2, is KAGVTQTPRYLIKTRGQQVTLSCSPISGHRSVSWYQQTPGQGLQFLFEYFSETQRNKGNFPGRFSGRQFSNSRSEMNVSTLELGDSALYLCASSLTLLAGEPQGELFFGEGSRLTVL.

This chain joins TRBV5-1 and TRBJ1-2; D is possibly TRBD1 (6 bases). This CDR3 is 14 amino acids long. Trimming pared 1 base from V and 5 bases from J, leaving 12 bases between. Germline V gene sequence: CDR1 SGHRS, CDR2 YFSETQ. The CDR3 is CASSLFETGYGYTF. The CDR3 coding sequence is TGCGCCAGCAGCTTGTTCGAGACAGGTTATGGCTACACCTTC.

This clonotype was seen more than once but under ten times. The chain recombines TRBV20-1 with TRBJ2-1, with 8 bases identical to TRBD1. Losses at the gene ends were 0 bases for V and 5 bases for J; bases not matched to a gene: 6. This CDR3 region has 15 residues. Germline assignment: CDR1 DFQATT and CDR2 SNEGSKA (reference sequence). The CDR3 DNA follows: TGCAGTGCTAGAGACACGGGACAGGATAACAATGAGCAGTTCTTC. Translated: CSARDTGQDNNEQFF.

This clonotype has a single count. The V gene is TRBV5-5, the J gene TRBJ1-2; D is possibly TRBD1 (6 bases). The CDR3 sequence is 17 residues long. In germline, CDR1 is SGHKS, CDR2 YYEKEE (reference sequence). V was trimmed by 4 bases and J by 5 bases, leaving 24 bases between them. The CDR3 spells CASSLDSRLIVLYGYTF. CDR3 bases: TGTGCCAGCAGCCTGGACAGTCGTCTGATAGTACTTTATGGCTACACCTTC.

This clonotype has at least ten counts. The rearrangement uses TRBV7-2 and TRBJ1-4; no definite D call. Germline V gene sequence: CDR1 SGHTA, CDR2 FQGNSA. V was pared by 2 bases and J by 6 bases, with 19 bases between. The CDR3 sequence is 17 residues long. CDR3 sequence (DNA): TGTGCCAGCAGCTTACCTCTAGTCTGGGGAGAGGATGAAAAACTGTTTTTT. Translating gives CASSLPLVWGEDEKLFF.

A few counts support this clonotype. The J gene is TRBJ2-7, the V gene TRBV4-1; 12 bases match TRBD2. Trimming at V came to 0 bases and at J to 4 bases, leaving 1 base not matched to a gene. The CDR3 loop spans 15 amino acids. Germline assignment: CDR1 MGHRA and CDR2 YSYEKL. The CDR3 reads CASSQETSGRYEQYF. The CDR3 DNA sequence: TGCGCCAGCAGCCAAGAGACTAGCGGGAGATACGAGCAGTACTTC.

The chain combines TRBV7-6 with TRBJ1-4; D is possibly TRBD1 (5 bases). Germline-derived CDR1 and CDR2 are SGHVS and FNYEAQ. The CDR3 extends over 15 amino acids. V lost 5 bases to trimming and J lost 7 bases, with 17 bases between them. Here the CDR3 DNA reads TGTGCCAGCAGCCCTAGTACAGGTGGAGGTGAAAAACTGTTTTTT. Protein sequence: CASSPSTGGGEKLFF.

The chain carries TRBV5-5 and TRBJ2-1, with TRBD1 as a possible D gene (6 bases). Germline CDR1 SGHKS, CDR2 YYEKEE (reference sequence). This CDR3 region has 15 residues. V lost 0 bases to trimming and J lost 3 bases, with 10 bases between them. The DNA for the CDR3 is TGTGCCAGCAGCTTGGGGACAGTCAACTACAATGAGCAGTTCTTC. Translation: CASSLGTVNYNEQFF.

The chain uses TRBV2 and TRBJ1-5; D call uncertain. This CDR3 is built from 15 residues. Trimming shortened V by 3 bases and J by 1 base, and 10 bases separated the two germline ends. Germline CDR1 SNHLY, CDR2 FYNNEI. The CDR3 is CASSDPGSSNQPQHF. CDR3 sequence (DNA): TGTGCCAGCAGTGATCCGGGTTCGAGCAATCAGCCCCAGCATTTT.

V and J are TRBV20-1 and TRBJ2-7; TRBD2 matches 9 bases. From germline, CDR1 is DFQATT and CDR2 SNEGSKA (reference sequence). The CDR3 consists of 15 residues. The V gene end was trimmed by 0 bases and the J gene end by 6 bases; junction bases not matched to a gene: 9. In nucleotides, the CDR3 is TGCAGTGCTAGAGACTTAAGAGCGGGGGGATCCGAGCAGTACTTC. This codes for CSARDLRAGGSEQYF.

This chain uses TRBV29-1 with TRBJ2-3; D not resolved. V lost 8 bases and J 2 bases, leaving 17 bases between the germline ends. The germline V gene encodes CDR1 SQVTM and CDR2 ANQGSEA. The CDR3 covers 14 residues. The CDR3 reads CSSSPLLYTDTQYF. In DNA, the CDR3 is TGCAGCTCGAGTCCCCTCCTTTACACAGATACGCAGTATTTT.

The J gene is TRBJ1-1, the V gene TRBV24-1; D unresolved. The germline V gene encodes CDR1 KGHDR and CDR2 SFDVKD. The length of the CDR3 is 11 residues. V shed 8 bases and J shed 4 bases, with 7 bases lying between them. CDR3 DNA sequence: TGTGCCACCATGGAGGGCACTGAAGCTTTCTTT. This encodes CATMEGTEAFF.